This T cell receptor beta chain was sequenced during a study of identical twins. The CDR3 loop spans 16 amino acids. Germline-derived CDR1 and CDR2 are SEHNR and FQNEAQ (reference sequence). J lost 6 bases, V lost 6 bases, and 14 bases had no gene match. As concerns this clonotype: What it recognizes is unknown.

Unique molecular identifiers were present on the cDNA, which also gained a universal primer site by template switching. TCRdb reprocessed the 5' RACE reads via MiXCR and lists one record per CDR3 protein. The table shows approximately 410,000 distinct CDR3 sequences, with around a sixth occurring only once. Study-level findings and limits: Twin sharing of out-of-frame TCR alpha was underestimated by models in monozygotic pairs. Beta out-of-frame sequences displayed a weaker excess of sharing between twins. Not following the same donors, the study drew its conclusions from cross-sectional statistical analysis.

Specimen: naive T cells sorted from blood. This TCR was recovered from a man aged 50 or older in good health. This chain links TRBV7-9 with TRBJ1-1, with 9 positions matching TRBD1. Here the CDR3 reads CASSSGTGYVTPEAFF. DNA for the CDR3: TGTGCCAGCAGTTCCGGGACAGGGTATGTTACGCCTGAAGCTTTCTTT.